This record concerns one T cell receptor beta chain sequence. It lacks a known antigen. Per-nucleotide qualities are absent, and no much larger clonotype sits a single base away. The data stem from a study of blood T cell repertoires in COVID-19 (dated by TCRdb to the early 2020s). Study-wide context: Samples from collaborators originated in the United States, Italy and Spain and spanned both the acute and convalescent phases of COVID-19. The dataset comprised deeply sampled blood TCRbeta repertoires from subjects exposed to, actively infected with, or recovered from COVID-19. HLA class I and class II types, where available, came from metadata supplied by the sample provider rather than from assay-based typing. The material from the prospective study consisted of cDNA or gDNA derived from T cells, B-cell-depleted T cells, or PBMCs. The samples were drawn from the first 160 participants of the ongoing ImmuneRACE study and from 950 to 1,500 subjects provided by 6 global collaborators. A de-identified subject ID, COVID-19 status, age in years and sex were almost always included in the sample metadata. The repertoires were released in a freely available public database intended as a resource for research on the immune response to SARS-CoV-2. Study-level results and caveats: Clinical and demographic metadata were provided uncurated, with the amount varying by source and participant.

After removal of 6 bases from V and 10 bases from J, the junction retains 11 bases not matched to a gene. CDR1 MRHNA and CDR2 SNTAGT were looked up in the germline V gene. The CDR3 starts with the cysteine, ends with the phenylalanine, and has 15 residues. CDR3 DNA is the only sequence kept; it has 45 bases, read in frame from the first base. Each collaborating institution followed its own protocols to collect whole blood in K2EDTA tubes. For TCRbeta analysis, collaborators shipped samples as frozen whole blood, isolated PBMCs, or DNA extracted from either of those sample types. The immunoSEQ Assay, a bias-controlled multiplex PCR, was used to amplify TCRbeta CDR3 regions from genomic DNA. Per the source publication's procedure: Within the assay, amplification of reference gene primers was used to estimate how many nucleated cells each sample contained. To quantify the absolute abundance of each unique TCRbeta CDR3 rearrangement, sequence reads were collapsed and filtered. For each sample, productive Simpson clonality was calculated by taking the square root of Simpson's diversity index across productive rearrangements. TCRdb mirrors the immuneACCESS table, restricted to in-frame sequences. Some clones are absent from its copies; in checked studies, under half trace to an unresolved V gene, and the reason for the others is unknown. Clone size and V and J calls were adopted from that table, with D and trimming inferred from the DNA. The sample has approximately 190,000 clones on record, around four fifths of them singletons. The ten most abundant clones make up roughly 14% of the sample.

The chain is encoded by TRBV6-4 joined to TRBJ1-6, and 8 bases in between align with TRBD1. The source of this sequence is a man younger than 40 with active or convalescent COVID-19. The specimen sequenced was peripheral blood. The CDR3 reads as follows: CASRDGTGIGSPLHF. The DNA sequence reads TGTGCCAGCAGAGATGGGACAGGCATCGGATCACCCCTCCACTTT.